This is a list of T cell receptor beta chains from one sample in a study of T cells in Graves' hyperthyroidism and ophthalmopathy. TCRdb reprocessed the multiplex PCR reads with MiXCR, giving one entry per CDR3 protein. The table includes 490,000 or so distinct CDR3 sequences, 40% to 55% detected once. The sample consisted of peripheral blood or thyroid tissue (not recorded which). The receptors here all came from an adult woman with Graves' disease, either hyperthyroidism or ophthalmopathy (not recorded which). CDR3s include the opening cysteine and the closing phenylalanine or tryptophan. Each record gives: J gene, clone size, D gene, CDR3 length, V gene, CDR3 DNA, CDR3 protein. D genes are given only for firm matches. Part of the rows lack a size; the others show once, few, many or a class for expanded clones.

TRBJ1-2 | NA | NA | 12 | TRBV10-3 | TGTGCCATCAGTGATCCGGGACCCCAAGAGACCTTC | CAISDPGPQETF
TRBJ1-6 | many | NA | 14 | TRBV20-1 | TGCAGTGCCGGAAGACCGGCACATAATTCACCCCTCCACTTT | CSAGRPAHNSPLHF
TRBJ2-5 | NA | NA | 14 | TRBV20-1 | TGCAGTGCCACCGGTGATGCGGGGGCGAAGACCCAGTACTTC | CSATGDAGAKTQYF
TRBJ1-1 | NA | NA | 14 | TRBV29-1 | TGCAGCGCTGAGGAGACAGCCAGGAACACTGAAGCTTTCTTT | CSAEETARNTEAFF
TRBJ2-4 | NA | NA | 10 | TRBV15 | TGTGCCACCGGGACTGAAATTCAGTACTTC | CATGTEIQYF
TRBJ1-5 | NA | TRBD1 | 13 | TRBV7-6 | TGTGCCAGCAGCTGGGACAGCAGTCAGCCCCAGCATTTT | CASSWDSSQPQHF
TRBJ1-1 | few | NA | 15 | TRBV2 | TGTGCCAGCAGTGAACCAAGAGGGAAGAACACTGAAGCTTTCTTT | CASSEPRGKNTEAFF
TRBJ1-5 | many | TRBD1 | 15 | TRBV10-3 | TGTGCCATCAGTGGATCACCGGGACAGGGGCAGCCCCAGCATTTT | CAISGSPGQGQPQHF
TRBJ1-1 | many | NA | 15 | TRBV29-1 | TGCAGCGTAAGCACGACGGGGCTTACTAGGGCTGAAGCTTTCTTT | CSVSTTGLTRAEAFF
TRBJ1-2 | NA | TRBD1 | 18 | TRBV11-2 | TGTGCCAGCAGCGACCCGGGACAGGGGGCCCTCGCTAACTATGGCTACACCTTC | CASSDPGQGALANYGYTF
TRBJ2-7 | many | NA | 12 | TRBV7-9 | TGTGCCAGCAGCTTTAACTCCTACGAGCAGTACTTC | CASSFNSYEQYF
TRBJ1-1 | NA | TRBD1 | 14 | TRBV29-1 | TGCAGCGGCCTAACAGGGGGTGGAAACACTGAAGCTTTCTTT | CSGLTGGGNTEAFF
TRBJ2-2 | many | NA | 14 | TRBV25-1 | TGTGCCAGCAGTGATAGCGGATACACCGGGGAGCTGTTTTTT | CASSDSGYTGELFF
TRBJ2-5 | many | TRBD1 | 15 | TRBV20-1 | TGCAGTGCTATTCCGTGGGACAGGAACCAAGAGACCCAGTACTTC | CSAIPWDRNQETQYF
TRBJ2-7 | NA | TRBD1 | 14 | TRBV10-3 | TGTGCCATCAGGCCACAGGGGGCTAACTACGAGCAGTACTTC | CAIRPQGANYEQYF
TRBJ1-1 | many | NA | 15 | TRBV5-1 | TGCGCCAGCAGTCAGGGCTGGGAGGGTTACACTGAAGCTTTCTTT | CASSQGWEGYTEAFF
TRBJ1-1 | many | TRBD1 | 13 | TRBV20-1 | TGCAGTGCTAGAAGGGACAGGGCCACTGAAGCTTTCTTT | CSARRDRATEAFF
TRBJ2-2 | many | NA | 13 | TRBV19 | TGTGCCAGTAACCGCGGTGACACCGGGGAGCTGTTTTTT | CASNRGDTGELFF
TRBJ1-3 | few | NA | 14 | TRBV12-3/TRBV12-4 | TGTGCCAGCACCTTCAACGTCCGGGGGAACACCATATATTTT | CASTFNVRGNTIYF
TRBJ2-7 | few | TRBD2 | 15 | TRBV7-7 | TGTGCTAGCAGCCGACATAGGACTAGCGAGTACGAGCAGTACTTC | CASSRHRTSEYEQYF
TRBJ1-1 | NA | TRBD1 | 14 | TRBV7-8 | TGTGCCAGCAGCCAGGGACAGGGGTACACTGAAGCTTTCTTT | CASSQGQGYTEAFF
TRBJ2-7 | NA | NA | 11 | TRBV2 | TGTGCCAGCAGCGACCTACCGTTGCAGTACTTC | CASSDLPLQYF
TRBJ2-7 | NA | TRBD2 | 16 | TRBV7-8 | TGTGCCAGCAGCCCGCTAGCGGGTCCCGAGGCAGATACGCAGTACTTC | CASSPLAGPEADTQYF
TRBJ1-5 | many | NA | 14 | TRBV19 | TGTGCCAGTAGTATTAGAAAGGGCGGGCAGCCCCAGCATTTT | CASSIRKGGQPQHF
TRBJ1-1 | NA | NA | 13 | TRBV6-6 | TGTGCCAGCAGTGAAGCCACGGGTCTTCAGGCTTTCTTT | CASSEATGLQAFF
TRBJ2-7 | NA | TRBD2 | 13 | TRBV6-5 | TGTGCCAGCATCCCGGGGACTAGCGTTGAGCAGTACTTC | CASIPGTSVEQYF
TRBJ1-5 | many | TRBD1 | 17 | TRBV5-4 | TGTGCCAGCAGCTTGCGACCCCAGGGGGCGAAGTATCAGCCCCAGCATTTT | CASSLRPQGAKYQPQHF
TRBJ1-2 | many | NA | 12 | TRBV12-3/TRBV12-4 | TGTGCCAGCAGTTTACGGGGGGATGGCTACACCTTC | CASSLRGDGYTF
TRBJ1-5 | few | TRBD1 | 13 | TRBV12-3/TRBV12-4 | TGTGCCAGTTCGGGGACAGACAATCAGCCCCAGCATTTT | CASSGTDNQPQHF
TRBJ2-3 | many | NA | 14 | TRBV25-1 | TGTGCCAGCAGTGAATTCGGGGGAGCAGATACGCAGTATTTT | CASSEFGGADTQYF
TRBJ2-5 | NA | NA | 13 | TRBV20-1 | TGCAGTGCTAGAGATCTGGGGGTGGAGACCCAGTACTTC | CSARDLGVETQYF
TRBJ2-7 | NA | NA | 14 | TRBV20-1 | TGCAGTGCTCCTCCCCTGGGGCAGTACTACGAGCAGTACTTC | CSAPPLGQYYEQYF